One TCR beta chain is described in this entry. The clone's antigen remains unknown. Base qualities are not at hand, and no much larger clone is one base apart. The data were obtained in a study of T cell repertoires in cytomegalovirus infection (dated by TCRdb to the late 2010s). Describing the broader study: Peptide stimulations targeted recently identified HLA-C-restricted CMV epitopes, whose presentation resists viral immunomodulation, together with well-studied HLA-B-restricted epitopes. Donor HLA type was relevant to the analysis, because carriage of CMV infection together with the matching HLA type was indicated by public TCR beta signatures.

Study-level results and caveats: In both this cohort and an independent roughly 350-donor cohort, the cumulative frequency of public TCR beta family members distinguished carriers of CMV infection plus the relevant HLA type. In the ex vivo response, HLA-C-restricted CMV-specific TCR beta clonotypes were dominant, and in two of eight donors the single most frequent clonotype came from this HLA-C-restricted group.

The V end loses 9 bases and the J end loses 6 bases, and a stretch of 21 bases separates them. Based on the germline V gene (reference sequence), the CDR1 and CDR2 sequences are LNHDA and SQIVND. The CDR3 goes from the cysteine to the phenylalanine over 15 residues. The read is trimmed to its CDR3 DNA, 45 bases read in frame from base 1. Interpreted using the paper, the treatment or condition label stands for: in vitro stimulation with specific CMV peptide epitopes to enrich CMV-specific T cells. Sequencer: Illumina HiSeq 1500. TCRdb ran its own pipeline on the public reads, namely fastp trimming at Q25 and MiXCR clone calling, and kept in-frame beta chains. Each CDR3 protein appears once, grouped with its most common genes and DNA. The sample includes tens of thousands of distinct CDR3 sequences, with 40% to 50% observed a single time. The ten biggest clones cover 85% to 95% of the sample.

Here the chain combines TRBV19 and TRBJ1-5; the D gene cannot be named for sure. Here the sequenced sample was CD8+ T cells from cultured PBMCs, taken from culture after CMV antigen stimulation. The source of this sequence is a human donor in good health (CMV status not recorded). Some clones in this sample may be carry-over from other donors' samples. The CDR3 loop reads CASTTRRANIQPQHF. The nucleotides are TGTGCCAGCACCACCCGGAGGGCAAATATTCAGCCCCAGCATTTT.